Below, 10 T cell receptor beta chains from the same sample are listed, as sequenced in a study of blood T cells in healthy people across ages. The second PCR ran about 6 to 12 cycles with a sample-barcoded 5' primer and J-beta primers. From the 5' RACE reads, TCRdb called clonotypes with MiXCR, one entry per CDR3 protein. Of over 1,300,000 distinct CDR3 sequences listed, 59% are singletons. The sample taken for sequencing was blood. The receptors stem from a man aged 18-30 years in good health.

The rearrangement joins TRBV7-2 to TRBJ2-1, with D possibly being TRBD2 (6 bases). Germline loops: CDR1 SGHTA, CDR2 FQGNSA. The CDR3 runs to 13 residues. Trimming left V 7 bases short and J 10 bases short, with 17 bases between. The CDR3 nucleotides are TGTGCCAGCAAGGGGACTCCCTACGACGAGCAGTTCTTC. It is translated as CASKGTPYDEQFF.

This clonotype was recorded once. The rearrangement joins TRBV20-1 to TRBJ2-5; D might be TRBD1 (6 bases). With 5 bases removed from V and 3 bases from J, the gap between germline ends came to 13 bases. The CDR3 is made up of 13 amino acids. The germline gives CDR1 DFQATT, CDR2 SNEGSKA (reference sequence). The CDR3 DNA is TGCAGTGCTCGTACAGGGTTCGAAGAGACCCAGTACTTC. Amino acid sequence: CSARTGFEETQYF.

The V and J genes are TRBV27 and TRBJ2-4; 8 bases are shared with TRBD2. The DNA end is a closer match to TRBJ2-7, so the J assignment may be wrong. In germline, CDR1 is MNHEY, CDR2 SMNVEV (reference sequence). The CDR3 loop spans 15 amino acids. The CDR3 DNA sequence: TGTGCCAGCAGTCCAGGGATTAGCGGGACCTACGAGCAGTACTTC. Translation: CASSPGISGTYEQYF.

The V and J genes are TRBV20-1 and TRBJ1-5, with 7 bases matching TRBD1. The V gene end was trimmed by 5 bases and the J gene end by 7 bases; junction bases not matched to a gene: 8. This CDR3 comprises 13 residues. Germline lookup yields CDR1 DFQATT and CDR2 SNEGSKA (reference sequence). In nucleotides, the CDR3 is TGCAGTGCTGGTGGACAGGAATACCAGCCCCAGCATTTT. It codes for CSAGGQEYQPQHF.

This clonotype has a handful of counts. The chain combines TRBV7-2 with TRBJ1-1; D is perhaps TRBD1 (6 bases). Germline CDR1 is SGHTA and CDR2 is FQGNSA. Trimming took off 6 bases at V and 10 bases at J, with 15 bases between the two ends. The CDR3 runs to 12 residues. The CDR3 region is CASSYLTGRAFF. CDR3 bases: TGTGCCAGCAGTTATTTAACAGGGCGAGCTTTCTTT.

V gene TRBV20-1 combines with J gene TRBJ2-1; unclear D gene. The germline V gene has CDR1 DFQATT and CDR2 SNEGSKA (reference sequence). V dropped 6 bases and J dropped 10 bases, with 4 bases sitting between them. The CDR3 runs 8 residues. The CDR3 DNA reads as TGCAGTGCAGGGGAGCAGTTCTTC. Protein sequence: CSAGEQFF.

Ten or more counts support this clonotype. The chain links TRBV20-1 to TRBJ1-6; D gene uncertain. The CDR3 is made up of 13 amino acids. Germline CDR1 is DFQATT and CDR2 is SNEGSKA (reference sequence). Trimming took 0 bases from V and 8 from J, leaving 8 bases between them. CDR3 bases: TGCAGTGCTAGAGACCTGACCCATTCACCCCTCCACTTT. Translating gives CSARDLTHSPLHF.

This clonotype was recorded only once. The chain joins TRBV7-6 to TRBJ2-6; tentatively, D is TRBD1 (6 bases). CDR3 length equals 16 residues. Trimming removed 5 bases at V and 4 bases at J, with 15 bases between. Germline V gene lookup returns CDR1 SGHVS and CDR2 FNYEAQ. CDR3 region: CASSHTGTAGANVLTF. The DNA for the CDR3 is TGTGCCAGCAGCCACACAGGGACGGCCGGGGCCAACGTCCTGACTTTC.

The chain carries TRBV6-6 and TRBJ2-7; possibly TRBD1 for D (6 bases). This CDR3 contains 13 residues. Deletions cut 5 bases from V and 4 bases from J, with 12 bases between. CDR1 and CDR2 from the germline V gene are MNHNY and SVGAGI (reference sequence). Written as DNA, the CDR3 is TGTGCCAGCAGTCACAGGGAGTGGTACGAGCAGTACTTC. Protein sequence: CASSHREWYEQYF.

This clonotype was found many times. This rearrangement joins TRBV20-1 to TRBJ1-1; D call uncertain. The CDR3 totals 12 residues. V dropped 3 bases and J dropped 4 bases, with 9 bases sitting between them. Germline lookup yields CDR1 DFQATT and CDR2 SNEGSKA (reference sequence). CDR3 loop: CSASMVVTEAFF. The CDR3 nucleotides are TGCAGTGCTAGCATGGTAGTCACTGAAGCTTTCTTT.